These T cell receptor beta chains were read from a single sample in a study of blood T cell repertoires in COVID-19. Profiled with immunoSEQ multiplex PCR; TCRdb holds only in-frame clones, not every one. The data hold about 210,000 clones, with 80% to 90% observed a single time. What was sequenced was peripheral blood. The receptors were sampled from a man aged 50 to 60 with active or convalescent COVID-19. The CDR3 runs from the conserved cysteine through the conserved F or W. The D gene is left open where the match is weak. The listing skips clone size in some rows; elsewhere it reads once, few, many or a size class.

D,V,J,size,DNA,CDR3
-,TRBV4-3,TRBJ1-4,-,TGCGCCAGCAGCCAAGATGTCGGCAGGGGAAATGAAAAACTGTTTTTT,CASSQDVGRGNEKLFF
-,TRBV12-3/TRBV12-4,TRBJ1-4,-,TGTGCCAGCAGTTCCCAGGACAGTGAAAAACTGTTTTTT,CASSSQDSEKLFF
TRBD2,TRBV7-2,TRBJ2-7,once,TGTGCCAGCAGCTTAGATCCCGGGGGGGCCTACGAGCAGTACTTC,CASSLDPGGAYEQYF
TRBD1,TRBV27,TRBJ1-2,once,TGTGCCAGCAGTGCGACAGGGGTTGCCTATGGCTACACCTTC,CASSATGVAYGYTF
-,TRBV7-9,TRBJ1-1,once,TGTGCCAGCAGACCAGGGATCCCCATGAACACTGAAGCTTTCTTT,CASRPGIPMNTEAFF
-,TRBV2,TRBJ2-3,-,TGTGCCAGCAGTGGCGGGAGCCTAACCAGGGGGCAGTATTTT,CASSGGSLTRGQYF
-,TRBV18,TRBJ1-2,-,TGTGCCAGCTCCACTTCTCGCGGGGGGAGTTATGGCTACACCTTC,CASSTSRGGSYGYTF
-,TRBV28,TRBJ2-1,-,TGTGCCAGCAGTTCGGGTTGGCGCAATGAGCAGTTCTTC,CASSSGWRNEQFF
TRBD1,TRBV25-1,TRBJ1-6,once,TGTGCCAGCAGTTCGACAGGGGTCAATTATTCACCCCTCCACTTT,CASSSTGVNYSPLHF
-,TRBV11-2,TRBJ1-1,-,TGTGCCAGCAGCGCAGGATGGGCGGCTTTCTTT,CASSAGWAAFF
-,TRBV5-1,TRBJ1-3,-,TGCGCCAGCAGCGAGAGCAACACCATATATTTT,CASSESNTIYF
TRBD2,TRBV3-1/TRBV3-2,TRBJ2-1,-,TGTGCCAGCAGCCAAGATCCAGCGGGGGGGCCTCTGTTCTTC,CASSQDPAGGPLFF
-,TRBV27,TRBJ1-3,-,TGTGCCAGCAGTACGACTTCGGGACTAGGTGGAAACACCATATATTTT,CASSTTSGLGGNTIYF
-,TRBV5-1,TRBJ1-6,-,TGCGCCAGCAGGGAACAGATGGGGGGTTATAATTCACCCCTCCACTTT,CASREQMGGYNSPLHF
TRBD1,TRBV12-3/TRBV12-4,TRBJ1-2,-,TGTGCCAGCAGTTATGACAGGGTCTATGGCTACACCTTC,CASSYDRVYGYTF
TRBD1,TRBV3-1/TRBV3-2,TRBJ1-5,few,TGTGCCAGCAGCTGGGACAGATATCAGCCCCAGCATTTT,CASSWDRYQPQHF
-,TRBV28,TRBJ1-6,-,TGTGCCAGCAGTTTATTTGGCAGTACCAATTCACCCCTCCACTTT,CASSLFGSTNSPLHF
TRBD1,TRBV6-5,TRBJ1-6,-,TGTGCCAGCAGTCGGCTGGACAGGGTATCACCCCTCCACTTT,CASSRLDRVSPLHF
-,TRBV14,TRBJ2-1,-,TGTGCCAGCAGCCAAGACGGGAGCGTCCAAGGGGATGAGCAGTTCTTC,CASSQDGSVQGDEQFF
-,TRBV3-1/TRBV3-2,TRBJ2-1,-,TGTGCCAGCAGCCAAGGAGAGGATGAGCAGTTCTTC,CASSQGEDEQFF
-,TRBV28,TRBJ2-2,-,TGTGCCAGCAGTTTAGGGCAGAACACCGGGGAGCTGTTTTTT,CASSLGQNTGELFF
-,TRBV7-9,TRBJ2-5,few,TGTGCCAGCAGGAGAACAGGAACACAAGAGACCCAGTACTTC,CASRRTGTQETQYF
-,TRBV5-1,TRBJ2-2,-,TGCGCCAGCAGCTTGGCTGGGGCTCCCGGGGAGCTGTTTTTT,CASSLAGAPGELFF
-,TRBV6-5,TRBJ1-5,-,TGTGCCAGCAGATACGCGGGGGGCGTCGGTCAGCCCCAGCATTTT,CASRYAGGVGQPQHF
TRBD1,TRBV14,TRBJ1-1,-,TGTGCCAGCAGCCAGACAGGGAAAGCTTTCTTT,CASSQTGKAFF
TRBD2,TRBV10-2,TRBJ2-1,-,TGCGCCAGCAGTGAGCGGGGCGGGGGATCCTACAATGAGCAGTTCTTC,CASSERGGGSYNEQFF
TRBD1,TRBV28,TRBJ1-4,-,TGTGCCAGCAGCGACAGGGTCGGCACTAATGAAAAACTGTTTTTT,CASSDRVGTNEKLFF
TRBD1,TRBV6-5,TRBJ1-2,-,TGTGCCAGCAGTTTTTCAGGGGGCTCCTCAATAGGCTACACCTTC,CASSFSGGSSIGYTF
-,TRBV20-1,TRBJ2-3,-,TGCAGTGCTAGTCTGCGGGGCACAGATACGCAGTATTTT,CSASLRGTDTQYF
-,TRBV30,TRBJ1-1,-,TGTGCCTGGAGGCCGGGGGGGGACACTGAAGCTTTCTTT,CAWRPGGDTEAFF
TRBD1,TRBV9,TRBJ1-2,once,TGTGCCAGCAGCCCAGCGCCAGGGGGCTATGGCTACACCTTC,CASSPAPGGYGYTF
-,TRBV11-2,TRBJ2-3,-,TGTGCCAGCAGCGTGCGACTGACAGATACGCAGTATTTT,CASSVRLTDTQYF
-,TRBV9,TRBJ2-5,-,TGTGCCAGCAGCGTAGGGGGGGAGGTCGAGACCCAGTACTTC,CASSVGGEVETQYF
-,TRBV2,TRBJ2-7,-,TGTGCCAGCAGCCAACAGGGCTACGAGCAGTACTTC,CASSQQGYEQYF
TRBD1,TRBV18,TRBJ1-1,-,TGTGCCAGCTCACCAGACAGGGCCTCTGAAGCTTTCTTT,CASSPDRASEAFF
-,TRBV19,TRBJ1-6,-,TGTGCCAGTAGTCCGCAGACAGGAATAAAGGATTCACCCCTCCACTTT,CASSPQTGIKDSPLHF
-,TRBV20-1,TRBJ1-6,once,TGCAGTGCTAGTTCGGAGGGACGCTCCTATAATTCACCCCTCCACTTT,CSASSEGRSYNSPLHF
TRBD2,TRBV9,TRBJ2-1,once,TGTGCCAGCAGCCAAAGACTAGCGGGAGGTAGGAACAATGAGCAGTTCTTC,CASSQRLAGGRNNEQFF
TRBD1,TRBV11-1,TRBJ1-2,-,TGTGCCAGCAGCTCCGGTACAGGGGACTCTCTAGGCTACACCTTC,CASSSGTGDSLGYTF
TRBD2,TRBV11-3,TRBJ2-1,-,TGTGCCAGCAGCCGGGGGCAGTTCGGGCTAGCGGGAGACAATGAGCAGTTCTTC,CASSRGQFGLAGDNEQFF
TRBD2,TRBV30,TRBJ2-1,-,TGTGCCTGTCTTTCGGGCGGGAGCTCGAATGAGCAGTTCTTC,CACLSGGSSNEQFF
TRBD1,TRBV5-5,TRBJ2-6,few,TGTGCCAGCAGCTACAGGGGAAGCAGAGGTGGGGCCAACGTCCTGACTTTC,CASSYRGSRGGANVLTF
TRBD2,TRBV5-4,TRBJ2-3,-,TGTGCCAGCAGCTTGGGACTAGCGGGAGGGGGCACAGATACGCAGTATTTT,CASSLGLAGGGTDTQYF
TRBD1,TRBV27,TRBJ2-7,-,TGTGCCAGCAAAAAAGGACAGGGGGCGGGGGAGCAGTACTTC,CASKKGQGAGEQYF
-,TRBV5-4,TRBJ2-1,-,TGTGCCAGCAGCCCCAGGGGCTCCTACAATGAGCAGTTCTTC,CASSPRGSYNEQFF
TRBD2,TRBV5-4,TRBJ2-7,-,TGTGCCAGCAGCTTGAATCAACTAGCGGGAGTTCGCGAGCAGTACTTC,CASSLNQLAGVREQYF
TRBD2,TRBV9,TRBJ2-3,-,TGTGCCAGCAGCGTAGGGTCGGGAGGGTTCACAGATACGCAGTATTTT,CASSVGSGGFTDTQYF
-,TRBV9,TRBJ2-7,-,TGTGCCAGCAGCGTAGGGCTGGACGAGCAGTACTTC,CASSVGLDEQYF